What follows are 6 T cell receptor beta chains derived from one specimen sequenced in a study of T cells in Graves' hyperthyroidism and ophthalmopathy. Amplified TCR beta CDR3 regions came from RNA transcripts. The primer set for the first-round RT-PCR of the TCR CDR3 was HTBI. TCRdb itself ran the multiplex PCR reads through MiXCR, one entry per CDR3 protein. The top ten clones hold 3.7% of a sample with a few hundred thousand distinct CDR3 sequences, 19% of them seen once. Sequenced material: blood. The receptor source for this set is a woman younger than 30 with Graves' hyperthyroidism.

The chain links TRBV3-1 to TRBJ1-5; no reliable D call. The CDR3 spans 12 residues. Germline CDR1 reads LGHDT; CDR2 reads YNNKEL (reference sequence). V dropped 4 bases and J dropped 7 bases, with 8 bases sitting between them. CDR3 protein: CASSPLGQPQHF. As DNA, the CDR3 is TGTGCCAGCAGCCCCCTCGGGCAGCCCCAGCATTTT.

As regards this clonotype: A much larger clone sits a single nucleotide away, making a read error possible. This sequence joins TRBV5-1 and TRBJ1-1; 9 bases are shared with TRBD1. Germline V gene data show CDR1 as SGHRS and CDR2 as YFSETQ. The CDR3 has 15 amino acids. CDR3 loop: CASGFTGGRNTEAFF. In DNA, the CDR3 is TGCGCCAGCGGCTTCACAGGGGGCAGGAACACTGAAGCTTTCTTT.

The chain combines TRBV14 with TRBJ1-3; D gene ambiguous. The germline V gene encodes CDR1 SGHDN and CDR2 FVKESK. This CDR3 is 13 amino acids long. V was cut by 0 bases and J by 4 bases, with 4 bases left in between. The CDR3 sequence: CASSQDRGNTIYF. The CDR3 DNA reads TGTGCCAGCAGCCAAGACAGGGGAAACACCATATATTTT.

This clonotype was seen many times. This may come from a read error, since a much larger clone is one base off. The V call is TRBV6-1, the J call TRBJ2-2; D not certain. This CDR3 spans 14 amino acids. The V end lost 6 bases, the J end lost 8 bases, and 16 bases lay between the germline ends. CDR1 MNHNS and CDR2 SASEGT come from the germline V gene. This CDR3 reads CASRMNLGRGELFF. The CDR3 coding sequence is TGTGCCAGCAGGATGAATTTGGGTCGGGGGGAGCTGTTTTTT.

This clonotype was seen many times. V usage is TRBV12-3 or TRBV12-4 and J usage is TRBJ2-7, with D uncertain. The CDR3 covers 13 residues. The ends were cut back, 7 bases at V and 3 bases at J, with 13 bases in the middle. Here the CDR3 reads CASNRASLYEQYF. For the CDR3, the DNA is TGTGCCAGCAACCGAGCGTCTCTCTACGAGCAGTACTTC.

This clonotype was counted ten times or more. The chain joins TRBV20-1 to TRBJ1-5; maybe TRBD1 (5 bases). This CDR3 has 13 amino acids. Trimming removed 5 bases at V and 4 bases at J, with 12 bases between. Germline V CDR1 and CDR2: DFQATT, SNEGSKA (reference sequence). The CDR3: CSALGEGNQPQHF. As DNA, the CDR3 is TGCAGTGCTCTCGGGGAGGGGAATCAGCCCCAGCATTTT.